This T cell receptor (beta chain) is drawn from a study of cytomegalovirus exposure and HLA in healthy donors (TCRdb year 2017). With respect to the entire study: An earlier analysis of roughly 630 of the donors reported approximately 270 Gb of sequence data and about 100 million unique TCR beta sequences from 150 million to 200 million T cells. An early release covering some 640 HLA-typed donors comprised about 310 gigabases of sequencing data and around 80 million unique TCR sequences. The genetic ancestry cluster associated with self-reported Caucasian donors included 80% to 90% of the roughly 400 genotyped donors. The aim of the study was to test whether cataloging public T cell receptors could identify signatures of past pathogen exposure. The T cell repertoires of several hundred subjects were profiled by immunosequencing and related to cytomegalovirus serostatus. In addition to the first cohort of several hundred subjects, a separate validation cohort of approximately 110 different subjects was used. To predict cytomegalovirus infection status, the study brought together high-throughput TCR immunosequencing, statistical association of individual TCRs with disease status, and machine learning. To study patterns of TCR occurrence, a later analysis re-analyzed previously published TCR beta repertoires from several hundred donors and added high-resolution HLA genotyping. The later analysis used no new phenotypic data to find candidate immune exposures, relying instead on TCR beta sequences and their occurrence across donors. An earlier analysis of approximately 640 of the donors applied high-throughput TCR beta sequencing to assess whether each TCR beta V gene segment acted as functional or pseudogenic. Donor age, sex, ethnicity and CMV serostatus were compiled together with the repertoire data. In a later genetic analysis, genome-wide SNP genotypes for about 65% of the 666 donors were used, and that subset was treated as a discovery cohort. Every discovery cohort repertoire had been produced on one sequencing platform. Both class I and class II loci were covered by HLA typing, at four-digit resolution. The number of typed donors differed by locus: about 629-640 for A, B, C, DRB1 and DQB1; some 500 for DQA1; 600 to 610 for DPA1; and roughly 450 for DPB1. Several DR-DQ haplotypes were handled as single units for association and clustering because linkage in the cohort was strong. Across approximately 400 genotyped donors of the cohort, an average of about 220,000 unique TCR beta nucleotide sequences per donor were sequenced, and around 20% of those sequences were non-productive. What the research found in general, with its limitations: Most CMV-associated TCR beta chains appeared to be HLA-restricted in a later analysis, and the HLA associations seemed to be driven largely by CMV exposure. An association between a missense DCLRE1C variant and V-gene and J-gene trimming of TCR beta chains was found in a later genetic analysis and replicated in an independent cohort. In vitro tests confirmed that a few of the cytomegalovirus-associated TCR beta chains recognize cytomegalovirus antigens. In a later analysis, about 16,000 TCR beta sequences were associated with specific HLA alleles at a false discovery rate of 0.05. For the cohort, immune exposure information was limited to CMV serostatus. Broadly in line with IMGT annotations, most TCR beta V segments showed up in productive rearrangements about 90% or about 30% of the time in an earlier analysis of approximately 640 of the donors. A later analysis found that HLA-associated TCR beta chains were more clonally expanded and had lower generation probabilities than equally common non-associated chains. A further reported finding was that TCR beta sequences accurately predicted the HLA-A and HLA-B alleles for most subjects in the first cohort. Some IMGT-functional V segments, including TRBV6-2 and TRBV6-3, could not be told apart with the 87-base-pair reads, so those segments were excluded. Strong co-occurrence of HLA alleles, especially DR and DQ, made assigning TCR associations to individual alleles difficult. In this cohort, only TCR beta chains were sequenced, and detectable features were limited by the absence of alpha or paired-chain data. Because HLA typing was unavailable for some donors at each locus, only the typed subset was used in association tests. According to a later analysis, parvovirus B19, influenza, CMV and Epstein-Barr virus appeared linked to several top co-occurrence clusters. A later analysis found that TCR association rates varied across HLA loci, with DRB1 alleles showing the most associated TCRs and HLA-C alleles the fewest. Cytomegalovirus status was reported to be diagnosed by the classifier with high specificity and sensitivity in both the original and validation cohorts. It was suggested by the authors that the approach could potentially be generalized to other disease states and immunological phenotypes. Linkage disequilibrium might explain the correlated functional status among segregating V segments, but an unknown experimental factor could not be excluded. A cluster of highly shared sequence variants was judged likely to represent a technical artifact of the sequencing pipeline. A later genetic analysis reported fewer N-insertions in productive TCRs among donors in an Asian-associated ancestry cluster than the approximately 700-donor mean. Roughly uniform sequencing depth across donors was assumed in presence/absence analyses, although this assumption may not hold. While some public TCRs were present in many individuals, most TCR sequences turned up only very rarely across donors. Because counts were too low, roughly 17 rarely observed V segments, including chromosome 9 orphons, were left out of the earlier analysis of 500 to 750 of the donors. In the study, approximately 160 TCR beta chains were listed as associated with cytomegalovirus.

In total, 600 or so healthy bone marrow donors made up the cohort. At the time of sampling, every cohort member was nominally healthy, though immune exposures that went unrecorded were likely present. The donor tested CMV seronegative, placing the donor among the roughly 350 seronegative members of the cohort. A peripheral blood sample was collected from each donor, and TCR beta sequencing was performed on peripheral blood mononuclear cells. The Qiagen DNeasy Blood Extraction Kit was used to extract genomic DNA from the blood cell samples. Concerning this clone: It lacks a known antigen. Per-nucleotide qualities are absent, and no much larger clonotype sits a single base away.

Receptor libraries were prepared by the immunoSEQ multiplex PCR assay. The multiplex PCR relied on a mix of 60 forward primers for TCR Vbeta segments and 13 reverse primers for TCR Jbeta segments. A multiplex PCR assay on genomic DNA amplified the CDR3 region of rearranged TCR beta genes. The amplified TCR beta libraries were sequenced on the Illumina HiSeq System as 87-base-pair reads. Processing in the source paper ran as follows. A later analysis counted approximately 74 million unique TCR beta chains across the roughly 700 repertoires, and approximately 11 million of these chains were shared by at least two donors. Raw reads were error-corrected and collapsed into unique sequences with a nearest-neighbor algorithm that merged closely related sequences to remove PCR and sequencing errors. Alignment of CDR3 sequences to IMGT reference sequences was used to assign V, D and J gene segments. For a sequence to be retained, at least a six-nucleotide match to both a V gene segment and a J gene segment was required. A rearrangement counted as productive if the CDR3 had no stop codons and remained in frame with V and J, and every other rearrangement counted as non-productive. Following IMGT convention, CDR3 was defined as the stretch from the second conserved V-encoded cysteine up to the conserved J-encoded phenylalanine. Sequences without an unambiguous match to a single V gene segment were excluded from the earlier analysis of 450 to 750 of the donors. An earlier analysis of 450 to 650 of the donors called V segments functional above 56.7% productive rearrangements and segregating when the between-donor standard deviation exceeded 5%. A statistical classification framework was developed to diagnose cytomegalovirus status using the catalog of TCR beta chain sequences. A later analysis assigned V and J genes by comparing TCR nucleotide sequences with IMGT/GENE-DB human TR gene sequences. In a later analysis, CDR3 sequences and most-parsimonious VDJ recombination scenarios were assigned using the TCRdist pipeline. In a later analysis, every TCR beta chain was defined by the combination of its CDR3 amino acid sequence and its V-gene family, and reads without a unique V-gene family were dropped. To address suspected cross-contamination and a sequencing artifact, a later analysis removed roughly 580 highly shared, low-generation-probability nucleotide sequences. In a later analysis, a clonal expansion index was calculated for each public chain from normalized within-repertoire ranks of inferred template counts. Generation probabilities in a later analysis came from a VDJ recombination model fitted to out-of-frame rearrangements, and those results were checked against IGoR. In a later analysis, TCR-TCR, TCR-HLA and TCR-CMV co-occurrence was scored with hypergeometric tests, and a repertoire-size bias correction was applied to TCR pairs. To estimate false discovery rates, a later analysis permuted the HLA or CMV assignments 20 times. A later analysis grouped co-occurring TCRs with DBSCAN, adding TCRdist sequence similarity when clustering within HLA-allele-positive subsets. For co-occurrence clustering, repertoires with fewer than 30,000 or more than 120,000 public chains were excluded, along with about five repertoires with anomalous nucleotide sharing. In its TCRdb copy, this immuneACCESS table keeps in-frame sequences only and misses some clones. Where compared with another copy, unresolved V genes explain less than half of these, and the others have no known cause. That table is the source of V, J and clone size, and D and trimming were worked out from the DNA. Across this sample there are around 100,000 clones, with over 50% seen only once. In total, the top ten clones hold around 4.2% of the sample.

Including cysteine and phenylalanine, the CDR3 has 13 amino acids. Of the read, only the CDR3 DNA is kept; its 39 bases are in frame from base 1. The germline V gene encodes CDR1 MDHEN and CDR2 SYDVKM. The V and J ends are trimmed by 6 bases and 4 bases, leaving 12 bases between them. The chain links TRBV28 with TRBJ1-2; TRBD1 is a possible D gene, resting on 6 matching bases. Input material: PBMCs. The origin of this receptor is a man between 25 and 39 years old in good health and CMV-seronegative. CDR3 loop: CASSPGQPYGYTF. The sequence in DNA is TGTGCCAGCAGCCCCGGACAGCCCTATGGCTACACCTTC.